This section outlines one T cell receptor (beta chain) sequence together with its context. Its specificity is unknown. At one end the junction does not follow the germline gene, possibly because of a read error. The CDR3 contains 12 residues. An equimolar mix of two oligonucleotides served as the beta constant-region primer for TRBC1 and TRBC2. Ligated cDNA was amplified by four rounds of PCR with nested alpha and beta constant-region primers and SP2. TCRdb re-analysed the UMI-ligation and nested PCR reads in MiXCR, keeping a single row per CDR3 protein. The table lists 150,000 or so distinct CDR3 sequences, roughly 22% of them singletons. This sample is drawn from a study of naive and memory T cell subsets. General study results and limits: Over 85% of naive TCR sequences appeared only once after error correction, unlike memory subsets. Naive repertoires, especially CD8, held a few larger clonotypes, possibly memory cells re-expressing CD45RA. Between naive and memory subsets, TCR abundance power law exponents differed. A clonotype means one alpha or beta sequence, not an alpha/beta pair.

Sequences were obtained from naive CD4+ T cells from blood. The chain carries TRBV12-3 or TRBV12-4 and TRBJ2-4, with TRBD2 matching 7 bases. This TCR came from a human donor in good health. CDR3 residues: CASSFERDWPRF. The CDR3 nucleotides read TGTGCCAGCAGTTTTGAGCGGGATTGGCCCCGCTTC.